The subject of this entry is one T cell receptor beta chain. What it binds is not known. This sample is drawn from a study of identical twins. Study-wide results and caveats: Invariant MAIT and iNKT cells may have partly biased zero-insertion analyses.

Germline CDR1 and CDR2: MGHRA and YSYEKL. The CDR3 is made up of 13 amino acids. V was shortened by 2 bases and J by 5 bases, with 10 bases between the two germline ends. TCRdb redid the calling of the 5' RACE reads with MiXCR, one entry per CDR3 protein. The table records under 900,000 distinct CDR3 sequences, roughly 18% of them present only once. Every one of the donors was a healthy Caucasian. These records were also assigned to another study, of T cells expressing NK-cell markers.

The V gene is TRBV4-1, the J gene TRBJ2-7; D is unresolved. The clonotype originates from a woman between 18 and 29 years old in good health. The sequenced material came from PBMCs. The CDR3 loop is CASSQLRGDEQYF. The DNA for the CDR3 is TGCGCCAGCAGCCAACTGCGCGGCGACGAGCAGTACTTC.